Listed here are 19 T cell receptor beta chains from one sample, sequenced in a study of shared clonotypes between healthy human individuals. Produced via immunoSEQ multiplex PCR; TCRdb's table is partial and in-frame only. The data show about 2.4 million clones, over 85% seen once. Input material: naive CD4+ T cells from PBMCs. Sample subset: CD45RA+ positively selected. The receptors stem from a man between 18 and 29 years old in good health. Some clones in this sample may be carry-over from other donors' samples.

The chain has TRBV9 and TRBJ2-5, with TRBD1 identical over 7 bases. The CDR3 consists of 14 residues. Trimming removed 0 bases from V and 3 bases from J; junction bases left unmatched: 2. Germline CDR1 SGDLS, CDR2 YYNGEE. The CDR3 region has the DNA TGTGCCAGCAGCGTAGGCAGGGGGAAAGAGACCCAGTACTTC. As protein: CASSVGRGKETQYF.

The CDR3 sequence is CASLPTPGQGVYEQYF. As DNA, the CDR3 is TGTGCCAGCCTACCCACACCGGGACAGGGGGTCTACGAGCAGTACTTC. The chain uses TRBV28 and TRBJ2-7, with 11 positions matching TRBD1. Germline assignment: CDR1 MDHEN and CDR2 SYDVKM. There are 16 residues in the CDR3. With V trimmed by 8 bases and J by 3 bases, 12 bases remained unmatched.

The V and J genes are TRBV4-3 and TRBJ2-1, with 14 positions matching TRBD2. V shed 0 bases and J 6 bases; nucleotides not matched to a gene: 7. The CDR3 has 18 amino acids. In germline, CDR1 is LGHNA, CDR2 YSLEER. CDR3 residues: CASSQETSGRVWVNEQFF. CDR3 sequence (DNA): TGCGCCAGCAGCCAAGAGACTAGCGGGAGGGTTTGGGTCAATGAGCAGTTCTTC.

The chain is built from TRBV2 and TRBJ2-3; TRBD2 matches at 10 bases. J was trimmed by 1 base and V by 4 bases; bases with no gene match: 11. In germline, CDR1 is SNHLY, CDR2 FYNNEI. The CDR3 extends over 18 amino acids. CDR3 loop: CASSVVLAGAKGTDTQYF. CDR3 coding DNA: TGTGCCAGCAGTGTCGTCCTAGCGGGAGCGAAAGGCACAGATACGCAGTATTTT.

The rearrangement joins TRBV29-1 to TRBJ2-6; D is ambiguous. The CDR3 length is 14 residues. Looked up from germline, CDR1 is SQVTM and CDR2 is ANQGSEA. V lost 4 bases and J lost 2, with 9 bases in between. CDR3 coding DNA: TGCAGCGTTGCTGAGTCAGCTGGGGCCAACGTCCTGACTTTC. Translated, it gives CSVAESAGANVLTF. Variable domain in full (rest from reference TRBV29-1 and TRBJ2-6): SAVISQKPSRDICQRGTSLTIQCQVDSQVTMMFWYRQQPGQSLTLIATANQGSEATYESGFVIDKFPISRPNLTFSTLTVSNMSPEDSSIYLCSVAESAGANVLTFGAGSRLTVL.

The chain recombines TRBV2 with TRBJ1-4; TRBD1 is a possible D gene (5 bases). Per the germline V gene, CDR1 is SNHLY and CDR2 is FYNNEI. The CDR3 consists of 16 residues. Trimming left V 3 bases short and J 7 bases short, with 18 bases between. CDR3 protein: CASSDPGGVVGEKLFF. CDR3 DNA sequence: TGTGCCAGCAGTGACCCGGGGGGGGTAGTAGGTGAAAAACTGTTTTTT.

The gene calls are TRBV9 and TRBJ2-7; D is possibly TRBD1 (6 bases). Per germline, CDR1 SGDLS and CDR2 YYNGEE. This CDR3 comprises 14 residues. Trimming shortened V by 0 bases and J by 3 bases, and 10 bases separated the two germline ends. The CDR3 is CASSVATGYYEQYF. As DNA, the CDR3 is TGTGCCAGCAGCGTAGCTACAGGGTACTACGAGCAGTACTTC.

This clone was counted once. Distinct nucleotide sequences in the sample also encode this CDR3. The rearrangement links TRBV7-9 to TRBJ1-1; a possible D gene is TRBD1 (5 bases). Germline assignment: CDR1 SEHNR and CDR2 FQNEAQ (reference sequence). Deletions cut 1 base from V and 0 bases from J, with 9 bases between. The CDR3 has 15 residues. CDR3 loop: CASSLGGVMNTEAFF. In DNA, the CDR3 is TGTGCCAGCAGCTTAGGAGGGGTCATGAACACTGAAGCTTTCTTT.

CDR3 in amino acids: CSAQQGVGYTF. For the CDR3, the DNA is TGCAGTGCACAACAGGGGGTTGGCTACACCTTC. This rearrangement joins TRBV20-1 to TRBJ1-2; 8 bases align to TRBD1. This CDR3 comprises 11 residues. The junction had 4 bases not matched to a gene; V was cut back by 6 bases and J by 7 bases. Germline V gives CDR1 DFQATT, CDR2 SNEGSKA (reference sequence).

The chain links TRBV10-2 to TRBJ1-2, with D perhaps matching TRBD1 (5 bases). The germline V gene encodes CDR1 WSHSY and CDR2 SAAADI. The CDR3 contains 18 residues. V lost 3 bases and J 3 bases, leaving 23 bases between the germline ends. The CDR3, as DNA: TGCGCCAGCAGTGATCCCGGGACCCTTTTCGCAAGGGACTATGGCTACACCTTC. Translated: CASSDPGTLFARDYGYTF.

This clone was counted a few times. Other DNA sequences in the same sample also yield this CDR3. The chain joins TRBV4-2 to TRBJ2-4, with 8 bases that match TRBD2. The V gene end was trimmed by 0 bases and the J gene end by 4 bases; junction bases not matched to a gene: 5. Germline CDR1 reads LGHNA; CDR2 reads YNFKEQ. The CDR3 extends over 16 amino acids. CDR3 sequence: CASSQDRERGKNIQYF. The DNA of the CDR3 is TGTGCCAGCAGCCAAGATCGGGAGCGGGGGAAAAACATTCAGTACTTC.

This CDR3 reads CASNRQGSGNTIYF. The CDR3 coding sequence is TGTGCCAGCAATAGGCAGGGCTCTGGAAACACCATATATTTT. The gene calls are TRBV6-4 and TRBJ1-3; a weak D match, TRBD1 (5 bases). The CDR3 extends over 14 amino acids. V was trimmed by 7 bases and J by 0 bases, leaving 10 bases between them. CDR1 MRHNA and CDR2 SNTAGT come from the germline V gene.

The chain recombines TRBV6-5 with TRBJ1-1; no clear D gene. Germline V gene data show CDR1 as MNHEY and CDR2 as SVGAGI. The V gene lost 7 bases and the J gene lost 6 bases, with 12 bases spanning the gap. The CDR3 covers 12 residues. CDR3 nucleotides: TGTGCCAGCACAAATAGCTTAGCTGAAGCTTTCTTT. It is translated as CASTNSLAEAFF.

The gene calls are TRBV28 and TRBJ2-1; unclear D gene. Germline loops: CDR1 MDHEN, CDR2 SYDVKM. V was pared by 3 bases and J by 8 bases, with 8 bases between. This CDR3 has 12 residues. The CDR3 nucleotides are TGTGCCAGCAGTTTGACGGCCGATGAGCAGTTCTTC. As protein: CASSLTADEQFF.

This chain uses TRBV7-2 with TRBJ2-1; D is uncertain. Trimming removed 1 base at V and 2 bases at J, with 6 bases between. This CDR3 spans 14 amino acids. Germline CDR1 is SGHTA and CDR2 is FQGNSA. CDR3 DNA: TGTGCCAGCAGCTTAGAATCGCCCTACAATGAGCAGTTCTTC. Its protein product is CASSLESPYNEQFF. Drawing the rest from reference TRBV7-2 and TRBJ2-1, the complete variable domain is GAGVSQSPSNKVTEKGKDVELRCDPISGHTALYWYRQSLGQGLEFLIYFQGNSAPDKSGLPSDRFSAERTGGSVSTLTIQRTQQEDSAVYLCASSLESPYNEQFFGPGTRLTVL.

The chain combines TRBV7-9 with TRBJ2-1; D gene uncertain. CDR1 and CDR2 (germline): SEHNR, FQNEAQ (reference sequence). The V and J ends lost 8 bases and 8 bases respectively, with 7 bases between them. This CDR3 comprises 10 residues. The CDR3 DNA sequence: TGTGCCAGCTCTGGGCATGAGCAGTTCTTC. Translation gives CASSGHEQFF.

The rearrangement links TRBV5-1 to TRBJ2-7, with 13 bases that match TRBD2. Germline trimming cut 2 bases from V and 3 bases from J; bases unmatched to any gene: 2. The CDR3 extends over 15 amino acids. Germline CDR1 reads SGHRS; CDR2 reads YFSETQ. CDR3 coding DNA: TGCGCCAGCAGCTTCAGGACTAGCGGGAGCTACGAGCAGTACTTC. Amino acid sequence: CASSFRTSGSYEQYF.

CDR3 bases: TGTGCCAGCAGTTTAACCGGGACAAATCCTAACTATGGCTACACCTTC. Translating gives CASSLTGTNPNYGYTF. The gene calls are TRBV6-5 and TRBJ1-2; the D gene is possibly TRBD1 (6 bases). Between the trimmed V and J ends, which lost 4 bases and 0 bases, there was a span of 15 bases. Per germline, CDR1 MNHEY and CDR2 SVGAGI. CDR3 length: 16 amino acids.

A word on this clone: Different DNA sequences within this sample yield the same CDR3. The CDR3 region is CAWSVGGDQPQHF. DNA of the CDR3: TGTGCCTGGAGTGTAGGGGGTGATCAGCCCCAGCATTTT. This sequence joins TRBV30 and TRBJ1-5, with a possible D match to TRBD1 (6 bases). Germline loops: CDR1 GTSNPN, CDR2 SVGIG (reference sequence). This CDR3 has 13 residues. Trimming took 0 bases from V and 5 from J, leaving 8 bases between them.